Shown below are 22 T cell receptor beta chains from a single sample sequenced in a study of breast tumors, draining lymph nodes, adjacent tissues. Breast cancer patients provided tissue from their axillary draining lymph nodes. TCRdb fed the multiplex PCR reads into MiXCR, producing one record per CDR3 protein. In the table there are a few hundred thousand distinct CDR3 sequences, about 34% of which are singletons. Material: axillary lymph node tissue. Source of these receptors: a female donor with breast cancer. Some clones in this sample may be carry-over from other donors' samples.

This chain joins TRBV18 and TRBJ2-3; tentatively, D is TRBD2 (5 bases). The CDR3 length is 13 residues. V lost 8 bases to trimming and J lost 4 bases, with 13 bases between them. Germline values: CDR1 KGHSH, CDR2 LQKENI. CDR3 amino acids: CASTSTLADTQYF. Here the CDR3 DNA reads TGTGCCAGCACGAGCACACTAGCAGATACGCAGTATTTT.

Sample share makes this clonotype large (0.1 to 1%). The J gene is TRBJ2-7, the V gene TRBV2; TRBD1 matches 8 bases. There are 16 residues in the CDR3. V lost 2 bases, J lost 5 bases, and 11 bases stayed unmatched. Germline CDR1 SNHLY, CDR2 FYNNEI. In DNA form, the CDR3 reads TGTGCCAGCAGTGAAACCGCGACAGGGGTGGGTAACGAGCAGTACTTC. Translation: CASSETATGVGNEQYF.

This clonotype was picked up many times. The V and J genes are TRBV6-5 and TRBJ1-6; 7 nucleotides agree with TRBD1. This CDR3 is built from 17 residues. CDR1 and CDR2 (germline): MNHEY, SVGAGI. The ends lost 0 bases at V and 7 bases at J; junction bases unmatched: 9. In DNA, the CDR3 is TGTGCCAGCAGTTACTCTGGGGCAGGGGGTGGGAATTCACCCCTCCACTTT. Translating gives CASSYSGAGGGNSPLHF.

The sample holds a few counts of this clonotype. The gene calls are TRBV7-9 and TRBJ2-7, with TRBD1 identical over 8 bases. The V segment lost 5 bases and the J segment 4 bases; nucleotides outside the gene matches: 4. CDR1 and CDR2 (germline): SEHNR, FQNEAQ (reference sequence). This CDR3 region has 13 residues. CDR3 nucleotide sequence: TGTGCCAGCAGCCCAGGGGGCCTATACGAGCAGTACTTC. As protein: CASSPGGLYEQYF.

The V gene is TRBV20-1, the J gene TRBJ2-5; TRBD2 is a possible D gene (5 bases). In germline, CDR1 is DFQATT, CDR2 SNEGSKA (reference sequence). V lost 0 bases, J lost 2 bases, and 13 bases lay in between. The CDR3 spans 15 residues. The CDR3 is CSARDRLSEQETQYF. CDR3 nucleotide sequence: TGCAGTGCTAGAGATCGGCTTAGCGAACAAGAGACCCAGTACTTC.

Many counts were recorded for this clonotype. The gene calls are TRBV7-2 and TRBJ2-7, with D unresolved. The ends were cut back, 6 bases at V and 4 bases at J, with 10 bases in the middle. The germline CDR1 and CDR2 sequences are SGHTA and FQGNSA. The CDR3 totals 12 residues. CDR3: CASRIPGYEQYF. CDR3 in DNA: TGTGCCAGCAGAATACCTGGGTACGAGCAGTACTTC.

The V and J genes are TRBV24-1 and TRBJ2-7, with 7 bases matching TRBD2. The V gene end was trimmed by 0 bases and the J gene end by 6 bases; junction bases not matched to a gene: 7. CDR1 is KGHDR, CDR2 SFDVKD, per germline. This CDR3 comprises 15 residues. The CDR3 loop reads CATSDLRRERGEQYF. The CDR3 DNA follows: TGTGCCACCAGTGATTTGAGGCGGGAGCGGGGCGAGCAGTACTTC.

Regarding this clonotype: A read error may account for a junction end that differs from germline. The chain is built from TRBV6-6 and TRBJ1-6; 7 bases line up with TRBD1. This CDR3 contains 14 residues. Germline V gene data show CDR1 as MNHNY and CDR2 as SVGAGI (reference sequence). The CDR3 protein is CASRTGTDNSPLHF. CDR3 nucleotide sequence: TGTGCCAGCAGAACCGGGACAGATAATTCACCCCTCCATTTT.

Regarding this clonotype: A read error may explain this, as a much larger clone is one base away. The rearrangement links TRBV18 to TRBJ2-7; the D gene is possibly TRBD2 (6 bases). The V end lost 1 base, the J end lost 5 bases, and 15 bases lay between the germline ends. CDR1 and CDR2 (germline): KGHSH, LQKENI. CDR3 length: 15 amino acids. The CDR3 protein is CASSPLGISGNEQYF. DNA for the CDR3: TGTGCCAGCTCACCACTAGGGATTAGCGGAAACGAGCAGTACTTC.

This chain connects TRBV6-6 to TRBJ1-2; 7 nucleotides match TRBD1. The CDR3 runs 15 residues. Germline V gives CDR1 MNHNY, CDR2 SVGAGI (reference sequence). V was clipped by 5 bases and J by 7 bases; unmatched bases: 13. The DNA for the CDR3 is TGTGCCAGCAGTCACCCTCCCCCAGGGGGTGTTGGCTACACCTTC. It specifies CASSHPPPGGVGYTF.

This clonotype was recorded many times. This sequence joins TRBV2 and TRBJ2-2; D is ambiguous. Per the germline V gene, CDR1 is SNHLY and CDR2 is FYNNEI. V lost 0 bases and J lost 4, with 6 bases in between. CDR3 length equals 14 residues. DNA of the CDR3: TGTGCCAGCAGTGAAGCATCGCTCACCGGGGAGCTGTTTTTT. This codes for CASSEASLTGELFF.

This clonotype has just a few counts. The chain recombines TRBV7-9 with TRBJ2-6; D may be TRBD1 (5 bases). V dropped 5 bases and J dropped 0 bases, with 14 bases sitting between them. Germline CDR1 and CDR2: SEHNR and FQNEAQ (reference sequence). The CDR3 sequence is 17 residues long. DNA of the CDR3: TGTGCCAGCAGCAAAGTCCAGGGTGACTCTGGGGCCAACGTCCTGACTTTC. Its translation: CASSKVQGDSGANVLTF.

Regarding this clonotype: The germline gene is not matched at one end of the junction; a read error may be the cause. V is TRBV30 and J is TRBJ2-3; 7 bases are shared with TRBD2. This CDR3 is built from 15 residues. The germline V gene encodes CDR1 GTSNPN and CDR2 SVGIG (reference sequence). This CDR3 is CAWSVLGRDYGTQCF. CDR3 in DNA: TGTGCCTGGAGTGTACTTGGCAGGGACTACGGTACGCAGTGTTTT.

Note on this clonotype: A much larger clone lies a single base off, so this may be a read error. This chain connects TRBV9 to TRBJ2-7; possibly TRBD1 for D (6 bases). This CDR3 has 14 residues. Germline lookup yields CDR1 SGDLS and CDR2 YYNGEE. The CDR3 DNA reads as TGTGCCAGCAGCGTAGCAGGGGCATCCTACGAGCAGTCCTTC. Protein product: CASSVAGASYEQSF. Variable domain in full (rest from reference TRBV9 and TRBJ2-7): DSGVTQTPKHLITATGQRVTLRCSPRSGDLSVYWYQQSLDQGLQFLIQYYNGEERAKGNILERFSAQQFPDLHSELNLSSLELGDSALYFCASSVAGASYEQSFGPGTRLTVT.

This clonotype appeared many times. V and J are TRBV13 and TRBJ1-6, with 9 bases that match TRBD1. V lost 8 bases to trimming and J lost 10 bases; unmatched junction nucleotides: 6. The CDR3 runs 13 residues. Germline V lookup: CDR1 PRHDT, CDR2 FYEKMQ (reference sequence). CDR3 residues: CASGDDRGSPLHF. The CDR3 bases are TGTGCCAGCGGGGATGACAGGGGGTCACCCCTCCACTTT.

This clonotype was counted many times. The rearrangement links TRBV19 to TRBJ1-5; D perhaps matches TRBD1 (5 bases). The V end was cut by 7 bases, the J end by 4 bases, with 14 bases between. The length of the CDR3 is 14 residues. Germline V gene sequence: CDR1 LNHDA, CDR2 SQIVND (reference sequence). CDR3 residues: CASNNGGTNQPQHF. CDR3 nucleotide sequence: TGTGCCAGTAACAATGGGGGGACTAATCAGCCCCAGCATTTT.

This clonotype was recorded at least ten times. This chain uses TRBV9 with TRBJ2-1; D could derive from TRBD1 or TRBD2 (5 bases each). The ends were cut back, 3 bases at V and 4 bases at J, with 8 bases in the middle. Germline CDR1 is SGDLS and CDR2 is YYNGEE. This CDR3 comprises 13 residues. The DNA for the CDR3 is TGTGCCAGCAGCGGGGACGGTTACAATGAGCAGTTCTTC. Translated: CASSGDGYNEQFF.

To note about this clonotype: A much larger clone lies a single base off, so this may be a read error. The CDR3 protein is CASSATRGQFF. CDR3 DNA sequence: TGCGCCAGCAGTGCTACTAGAGGGCAGTTCTTC. This chain links TRBV10-2 with TRBJ2-1, with D possibly TRBD2 on 5 matching bases. Germline loops: CDR1 WSHSY, CDR2 SAAADI. CDR3 length: 11 residues. The V end was cut by 4 bases, the J end by 12 bases, with 10 bases between.

The sample holds a few counts of this clonotype. The gene calls are TRBV28 and TRBJ2-2, with unresolved D. Germline CDR1 is MDHEN and CDR2 is SYDVKM. The CDR3 runs 14 residues. The ends were cut back, 1 base at V and 0 bases at J, with 3 bases in the middle. Here the CDR3 reads CASSLSTNTGELFF. The CDR3 nucleotides are TGTGCCAGCAGTTTATCAACGAACACCGGGGAGCTGTTTTTT.

This clonotype has a count of ten or more. The chain uses TRBV25-1 and TRBJ2-7; no reliable D call. The CDR3 has 11 residues. Germline lookup yields CDR1 MGHDK and CDR2 SYGVNS. V lost 1 base and J lost 6, with 4 bases in between. Written as DNA, the CDR3 is TGTGCCAGCAGTGAATTTATCGAGCAGTACTTC. Its translation is CASSEFIEQYF.

This clonotype appeared a few times. V is TRBV27 and J is TRBJ1-5; tentative D call: TRBD1 (5 bases). This CDR3 comprises 13 residues. V lost 4 bases to trimming and J lost 9 bases, with 13 bases between them. Germline-derived CDR1 and CDR2 are MNHEY and SMNVEV (reference sequence). CDR3 sequence: CASSSGLTGPQHF. DNA of the CDR3: TGTGCCAGCAGTTCGGGCCTTACAGGGCCCCAGCATTTT.

This clonotype was counted a few times. This chain joins TRBV6-1 and TRBJ2-7; D possibly uses TRBD1 or TRBD2 (5 bases each). V lost 6 bases, J lost 2 bases, and 8 bases lay in between. This CDR3 region has 12 residues. Germline CDR1 MNHNS, CDR2 SASEGT. CDR3 loop: CASRGVAYEQYF. CDR3 in DNA: TGTGCCAGCAGGGGGGTTGCCTACGAGCAGTACTTC.